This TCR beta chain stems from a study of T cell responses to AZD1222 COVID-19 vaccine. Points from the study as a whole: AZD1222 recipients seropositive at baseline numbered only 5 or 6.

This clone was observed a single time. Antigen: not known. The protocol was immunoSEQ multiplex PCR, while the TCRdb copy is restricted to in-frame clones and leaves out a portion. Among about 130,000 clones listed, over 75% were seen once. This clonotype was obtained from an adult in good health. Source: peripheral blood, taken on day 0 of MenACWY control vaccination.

CDR3 coding DNA: TGTGCCAGCAGCTTCTTACGACCTAACAATGAGCAGTTCTTC. This gives the protein CASSFLRPNNEQFF. This chain uses TRBV7-9 with TRBJ2-1; the D is unclear. V lost 3 bases, J lost 5 bases, and 11 bases lay in between. CDR1 and CDR2 from the germline V gene are SEHNR and FQNEAQ (reference sequence). There are 14 residues in the CDR3.